This is a list of T cell receptor beta chains from one sample in a study of shared clonotypes between healthy human individuals. Profiled with immunoSEQ multiplex PCR; TCRdb holds only in-frame clones, not every one. The sample holds some 2,100,000 clones, 93% seen once. Specimen: naive CD8+ T cells from PBMCs. These TCRs come from a man aged 18 to 35 in good health. Some clones in this sample may be carry-over from other donors' samples. Each CDR3 is given with its conserved first and last residue. The D gene is left open where the match is weak. Size is stated for part of the rows, as once, few or many counts, or as a class when the clone is expanded.

TRBD1 | TRBJ2-7 | . | TRBV5-1 | CASSLGTGGYEQYF | TGCGCCAGCAGCTTAGGGACAGGGGGTTACGAGCAGTACTTC
. | TRBJ2-5 | . | TRBV6-6 | CASSYLGGAETQYF | TGTGCCAGCAGTTACTTGGGGGGCGCAGAGACCCAGTACTTC
. | TRBJ2-5 | . | TRBV2 | CASSPEGVGGETQYF | TGTGCCAGCAGTCCAGAGGGGGTGGGCGGGGAGACCCAGTACTTC
. | TRBJ2-2 | few | TRBV19 | CASSMWGTGGELFF | TGTGCCAGTAGTATGTGGGGGACCGGCGGGGAGCTGTTTTTT
. | TRBJ2-7 | . | TRBV7-9 | CASSSRRRADEQYF | TGTGCCAGCAGTTCCCGAAGGAGGGCCGACGAGCAGTACTTC
. | TRBJ2-4 | . | TRBV9 | CASSPPAGLNIQYF | TGTGCCAGCAGTCCCCCGGCAGGGCTAAACATTCAGTACTTC
. | TRBJ1-1 | few | TRBV29-1 | CSVERIHIMNTEAFF | TGCAGCGTTGAAAGGATTCACATTATGAACACTGAAGCTTTCTTT
. | TRBJ2-1 | . | TRBV9 | CASSPPGAEQFF | TGTGCCAGCAGCCCCCCTGGGGCTGAGCAGTTCTTC
TRBD1 | TRBJ2-5 | . | TRBV19 | CASSRGTGTGTRETQYF | TGTGCCAGTAGTAGAGGGACCGGGACAGGGACCCGGGAGACCCAGTACTTC
. | TRBJ1-2 | . | TRBV4-2 | CASSQDRVRTAPPNYGYTF | TGTGCCAGCAGCCAAGATCGGGTAAGAACGGCTCCTCCTAACTATGGCTACACCTTC
TRBD2 | TRBJ2-1 | . | TRBV9 | CASSVGGGRPFNEQFF | TGTGCCAGCAGCGTAGGAGGCGGGAGGCCTTTCAATGAGCAGTTCTTC
. | TRBJ2-1 | once | TRBV30 | CAWTSSGEQFF | TGTGCCTGGACCAGCTCGGGGGAGCAGTTCTTC
. | TRBJ1-2 | . | TRBV27 | CASSPPPGRRLPGYTF | TGTGCCAGCAGCCCCCCCCCGGGACGGCGATTACCTGGCTACACCTTC
. | TRBJ2-7 | . | TRBV27 | CASSPNSGLSYEQYF | TGTGCCAGCAGTCCCAACTCAGGGCTCTCCTACGAGCAGTACTTC
TRBD1 | TRBJ2-7 | . | TRBV7-9 | CASSFGRDRGNEQYF | TGTGCCAGCAGCTTCGGCCGGGACAGGGGAAACGAGCAGTACTTC
. | TRBJ2-1 | . | TRBV11-2 | CASSLRSGRTYNEQFF | TGTGCCAGCAGCTTACGGAGCGGGCGGACTTACAATGAGCAGTTCTTC